The next 27 T cell receptor beta chains were all read from a single sample in a study of shared clonotypes between healthy human individuals. Data came from immunoSEQ multiplex PCR; TCRdb stores just in-frame clones and leaves some out. The sample yields 1.6 million or so clones, roughly 96% seen once. The sample consisted of naive CD4+ T cells sorted from blood. Described subset: CD45RA+ positively selected. The origin of the receptors is a man under 40 in good health.

J is TRBJ2-5 and V is TRBV5-1, with D unresolved. The V and J ends lost 0 bases and 5 bases respectively, with 17 bases between them. Germline CDR1 SGHRS, CDR2 YFSETQ. The CDR3 contains 16 residues. The CDR3 region is CASSLGISRLSETQYF. The DNA of the CDR3 is TGCGCCAGCAGCTTGGGTATTAGCCGTCTGTCGGAGACCCAGTACTTC. Drawing the rest from reference TRBV5-1 and TRBJ2-5, the complete variable domain is KAGVTQTPRYLIKTRGQQVTLSCSPISGHRSVSWYQQTPGQGLQFLFEYFSETQRNKGNFPGRFSGRQFSNSRSEMNVSTLELGDSALYLCASSLGISRLSETQYFGPGTRLLVL.

Here the CDR3 reads CASSLMWERSEQYF. Written as DNA, the CDR3 is TGTGCCAGCAGCTTGATGTGGGAACGAAGCGAGCAGTACTTC. The V call is TRBV5-5, the J call TRBJ2-7; D is unclear. CDR3 length equals 14 residues. The germline V gene encodes CDR1 SGHKS and CDR2 YYEKEE (reference sequence). With 1 base removed from V and 6 bases from J, the gap between germline ends came to 14 bases.

The V and J genes are TRBV9 and TRBJ2-3; 10 nucleotides line up with TRBD2. The CDR3 runs to 15 residues. The germline CDR1 and CDR2 sequences are SGDLS and YYNGEE. The V segment lost 7 bases and the J segment 0 bases; nucleotides outside the gene matches: 5. The CDR3 DNA is TGTGCCAGCGCCCCGGGACTAGCGAGCACAGATACGCAGTATTTT. This translates into CASAPGLASTDTQYF.

The chain links TRBV6-1 to TRBJ2-3, with a weak D call TRBD2 (5 bases). V gave up 11 bases and J gave up 6 bases, with 15 bases separating them. CDR1 and CDR2 (germline): MNHNS, SASEGT. The CDR3 consists of 12 residues. The CDR3, as DNA: TGTGCCGCCTCGAGGGCCGGGGATACGCAGTATTTT. Its protein product is CAASRAGDTQYF.

As concerns this clone: The sample contains more than one DNA sequence encoding this CDR3. The rearrangement links TRBV28 to TRBJ1-1, with unresolved D. V lost 5 bases to trimming and J lost 3 bases, with 7 bases between them. Germline values: CDR1 MDHEN, CDR2 SYDVKM. The CDR3 has 12 residues. Here the CDR3 reads CASSLRDTEAFF. CDR3 coding DNA: TGTGCCAGCAGTCTAAGGGACACTGAAGCTTTCTTT.

V usage is TRBV5-4 and J usage is TRBJ2-2; D could derive from TRBD1 or TRBD2 (6 bases each). The CDR3 consists of 13 residues. Germline values: CDR1 SGHNT, CDR2 YYREEE (reference sequence). Trimming pared 2 bases from V and 7 bases from J, leaving 9 bases between. This CDR3 is CASSLGGGGELFF. In DNA form, the CDR3 reads TGTGCCAGCAGCTTAGGGGGAGGCGGGGAGCTGTTTTTT.

The chain has TRBV5-4 and TRBJ2-3; 7 bases fit TRBD2. Germline CDR1 reads SGHNT; CDR2 reads YYREEE (reference sequence). The CDR3 extends over 16 amino acids. The junction had 12 bases not matched to a gene; V was cut back by 4 bases and J by 4 bases. The CDR3 DNA is TGTGCCAGCAGCCCCACCCGGCAGGGAGGGTCAGATACGCAGTATTTT. Protein product: CASSPTRQGGSDTQYF. Full variable domain (remainder filled in from reference TRBV5-4 and TRBJ2-3): ETGVTQSPTHLIKTRGQQVTLRCSSQSGHNTVSWYQQALGQGPQFIFQYYREEENGRGNFPPRFSGLQFPNYSSELNVNALELDDSALYLCASSPTRQGGSDTQYFGPGTRLTVL.

The V call is TRBV28, the J call TRBJ2-1; TRBD2 aligns across 9 bases. Germline CDR1 and CDR2: MDHEN and SYDVKM. V lost 2 bases to trimming and J lost 7 bases; unmatched junction nucleotides: 6. This CDR3 spans 15 amino acids. In DNA form, the CDR3 reads TGTGCCAGCAGTTTACCGGGACTAGCAAGGAATGAGCAGTTCTTC. It specifies CASSLPGLARNEQFF.

The genes are TRBV5-6 and TRBJ1-5; tentatively, D is TRBD1 (5 bases). The germline V gene encodes CDR1 SGHDT and CDR2 YYEEEE. V was cut by 3 bases and J by 4 bases, with 14 bases left in between. This CDR3 region has 15 residues. In DNA, the CDR3 is TGTGCCAGCAGCTCTGGACATTCAGGTAATCAGCCCCAGCATTTT. Amino acid sequence: CASSSGHSGNQPQHF.

V gene TRBV5-4 combines with J gene TRBJ2-7, with 10 bases matching TRBD1. V dropped 4 bases and J dropped 2; count of bases not matched to a gene: 3. The CDR3 runs to 14 residues. Germline loops: CDR1 SGHNT, CDR2 YYREEE (reference sequence). The CDR3 sequence: CASSQGQGTYEQYF. The CDR3 bases are TGTGCCAGCAGCCAGGGACAGGGGACCTACGAGCAGTACTTC.

As regards this clone: Other DNA sequences in the sample encode the same CDR3. The chain combines TRBV27 with TRBJ2-7, with TRBD2 identical over 10 bases. The germline V gene has CDR1 MNHEY and CDR2 SMNVEV (reference sequence). V lost 5 bases, J lost 6 bases, and 16 bases stayed unmatched. The CDR3 totals 17 residues. CDR3 region: CASSRNLAGVVRTEQYF. CDR3 coding DNA: TGTGCCAGCAGTAGGAATCTAGCGGGAGTAGTCCGAACCGAGCAGTACTTC.

The rearrangement uses TRBV7-2 and TRBJ1-2; 8 bases agree with TRBD1. The CDR3 covers 15 residues. V lost 5 bases to trimming and J lost 2 bases; unmatched junction nucleotides: 7. The germline V gene encodes CDR1 SGHTA and CDR2 FQGNSA. This CDR3 is CASSPSDRGNYGYTF. CDR3 bases: TGTGCCAGCAGCCCAAGCGACAGGGGCAACTATGGCTACACCTTC.

A note on this clone: The sample carries other DNA sequences with the same CDR3. This rearrangement joins TRBV27 to TRBJ1-5; D is possibly TRBD1 (6 bases). V was pared by 2 bases and J by 4 bases, with 9 bases between. Germline CDR1 reads MNHEY; CDR2 reads SMNVEV (reference sequence). This CDR3 comprises 14 residues. The CDR3 region has the DNA TGTGCCAGCAGTTTAGGGAGGGGGAATCAGCCCCAGCATTTT. Its protein product is CASSLGRGNQPQHF.

V and J are TRBV7-2 and TRBJ2-5; weak D call: TRBD1 (6 bases). Between the trimmed V and J ends, which lost 5 bases and 6 bases, there was a span of 10 bases. Germline values: CDR1 SGHTA, CDR2 FQGNSA. This CDR3 contains 12 residues. CDR3 region: CASSPRGQTQYF. CDR3 DNA sequence: TGTGCCAGCAGCCCCAGGGGACAGACCCAGTACTTC. Complete variable domain (other parts from reference TRBV7-2 and TRBJ2-5): GAGVSQSPSNKVTEKGKDVELRCDPISGHTALYWYRQSLGQGLEFLIYFQGNSAPDKSGLPSDRFSAERTGGSVSTLTIQRTQQEDSAVYLCASSPRGQTQYFGPGTRLLVL.

This clone was recorded only once. The genes are TRBV18 and TRBJ2-1; 12 bases agree with TRBD2. The CDR3 contains 17 residues. V lost 5 bases, J lost 0 bases, and 5 bases stayed unmatched. Germline CDR1 reads KGHSH; CDR2 reads LQKENI. The CDR3 nucleotides are TGTGCCAGCTCATCTCTGACTAGCGGGAGCTCCTACAATGAGCAGTTCTTC. Protein: CASSSLTSGSSYNEQFF.

The chain joins TRBV5-1 to TRBJ2-1, with 8 bases fitting TRBD2. CDR1 SGHRS and CDR2 YFSETQ come from the germline V gene. Trimming at V came to 1 base and at J to 0 bases, leaving 6 bases not matched to a gene. CDR3 length: 17 residues. In DNA form, the CDR3 reads TGCGCCAGCAGCTTGAGCACTAGCGGCAGCTCCTACAATGAGCAGTTCTTC. Its translation: CASSLSTSGSSYNEQFF. The full variable domain, in which reference TRBV5-1 and TRBJ2-1 provide the parts outside the CDR3, is KAGVTQTPRYLIKTRGQQVTLSCSPISGHRSVSWYQQTPGQGLQFLFEYFSETQRNKGNFPGRFSGRQFSNSRSEMNVSTLELGDSALYLCASSLSTSGSSYNEQFFGPGTRLTVL.

V gene TRBV6-5 combines with J gene TRBJ1-5; 12 positions match TRBD1. With V trimmed by 6 bases and J by 7 bases, 4 bases remained unmatched. CDR1 MNHEY and CDR2 SVGAGI come from the germline V gene. The CDR3 is made up of 14 amino acids. The chain's CDR3 is CASSRDRGRQPQHF. The CDR3 coding sequence is TGTGCCAGCAGCCGGGACAGGGGGCGGCAGCCCCAGCATTTT.

This chain joins TRBV5-1 and TRBJ1-4; perhaps TRBD1 as D (6 bases). Per the germline V gene, CDR1 is SGHRS and CDR2 is YFSETQ. The CDR3 loop spans 14 amino acids. Trimming took 4 bases from V and 8 from J, leaving 15 bases between them. The CDR3 bases are TGCGCCAGCAGCAAGGACAGTTCGTTCGAAAAACTGTTTTTT. Amino acids: CASSKDSSFEKLFF.

The V and J genes are TRBV28 and TRBJ2-7; a possible D gene is TRBD1 (5 bases). This CDR3 has 17 amino acids. The germline gives CDR1 MDHEN, CDR2 SYDVKM. The V end lost 7 bases, the J end lost 2 bases, and 24 bases lay between the germline ends. CDR3 nucleotide sequence: TGTGCCAGCACCCTTGGCAGGGCAGGGCTCCTGACCTACGAGCAGTACTTC. It codes for CASTLGRAGLLTYEQYF.

V and J are TRBV11-2 and TRBJ1-1, with a possible D match to TRBD1 (5 bases). CDR1 and CDR2 (germline): SGHAT, FQNNGV. CDR3 length equals 14 residues. Trimming left V 3 bases short and J 5 bases short, with 13 bases between. The CDR3 is CASSFGGTATEAFF. In DNA, the CDR3 is TGTGCCAGCAGCTTTGGGGGAACGGCGACTGAAGCTTTCTTT.

The chain links TRBV19 to TRBJ2-1; 8 positions agree with TRBD1. Looked up from germline, CDR1 is LNHDA and CDR2 is SQIVND (reference sequence). This CDR3 spans 15 amino acids. With V trimmed by 5 bases and J by 4 bases, 7 bases remained unmatched. The CDR3 DNA is TGTGCCAGTAGTCACCGGGACAGGACATACAATGAGCAGTTCTTC. Its translation: CASSHRDRTYNEQFF.

The CDR3 spells CASSYLSGRNTGELFF. As DNA, the CDR3 is TGTGCCAGCAGTTACCTTAGCGGCAGAAACACCGGGGAGCTGTTTTTT. The chain combines TRBV6-5 with TRBJ2-2; TRBD2 is a possible D gene (6 bases). Trimming took 2 bases from V and 2 from J, leaving 12 bases between them. The germline gives CDR1 MNHEY, CDR2 SVGAGI. The CDR3 extends over 16 amino acids.

As to this clone: This sample includes further DNA sequences coding for the same CDR3. This chain links TRBV9 with TRBJ2-1, with 10 nucleotides matching TRBD2. The germline CDR1 and CDR2 sequences are SGDLS and YYNGEE. The CDR3 sequence is 18 residues long. The ends lost 0 bases at V and 4 bases at J; junction bases unmatched: 10. CDR3 in amino acids: CASSVGLAGEGGYNEQFF. The CDR3 nucleotides read TGTGCCAGCAGCGTAGGGCTAGCGGGAGAAGGAGGATACAATGAGCAGTTCTTC.

The genes are TRBV18 and TRBJ2-1; D call uncertain. Trimming removed 2 bases at V and 8 bases at J, with 16 bases between. Germline V gene data show CDR1 as KGHSH and CDR2 as LQKENI. The length of the CDR3 is 15 residues. The CDR3 loop reads CASSPLITGVDEQFF. The CDR3 nucleotides are TGTGCCAGCTCACCATTAATTACGGGCGTCGATGAGCAGTTCTTC.

V is TRBV7-9 and J is TRBJ2-1, with D perhaps matching TRBD2 (5 bases). Between the trimmed V and J ends, which lost 1 base and 7 bases, there was a span of 26 bases. The CDR3 length is 19 residues. CDR1 SEHNR and CDR2 FQNEAQ come from the germline V gene (reference sequence). CDR3 region: CASSLDRGMSGSQSNEQFF. CDR3 in DNA: TGTGCCAGCAGCTTAGATCGGGGTATGAGCGGTTCCCAATCAAATGAGCAGTTCTTC. The variable domain in full, with the rest retrieved from reference TRBV7-9 and TRBJ2-1, is DTGVSQNPRHKITKRGQNVTFRCDPISEHNRLYWYRQTLGQGPEFLTYFQNEAQLEKSRLLSDRFSAERPKGSFSTLEIQRTEQGDSAMYLCASSLDRGMSGSQSNEQFFGPGTRLTVL.

V usage is TRBV2 and J usage is TRBJ1-1, with unresolved D. The CDR3 totals 14 residues. V was shortened by 5 bases and J by 5 bases, with 15 bases between the two germline ends. The germline CDR1 and CDR2 sequences are SNHLY and FYNNEI. The DNA of the CDR3 is TGTGCCAGCAGTCGGAGATTTGGACGAACTGAAGCTTTCTTT. This translates into CASSRRFGRTEAFF.

This clone was seen only once. Other DNA sequences in this sample translate to the same CDR3. The genes are TRBV11-2 and TRBJ2-1; 9 bases match TRBD2. Trimming cost V 1 base and J 2 bases; bases outside gene matches: 3. Germline V gives CDR1 SGHAT, CDR2 FQNNGV. The CDR3 is made up of 16 amino acids. CDR3 in DNA: TGTGCCAGCAGCTTAGGAGCGGGAGGCCCCTACAATGAGCAGTTCTTC. Protein product: CASSLGAGGPYNEQFF.